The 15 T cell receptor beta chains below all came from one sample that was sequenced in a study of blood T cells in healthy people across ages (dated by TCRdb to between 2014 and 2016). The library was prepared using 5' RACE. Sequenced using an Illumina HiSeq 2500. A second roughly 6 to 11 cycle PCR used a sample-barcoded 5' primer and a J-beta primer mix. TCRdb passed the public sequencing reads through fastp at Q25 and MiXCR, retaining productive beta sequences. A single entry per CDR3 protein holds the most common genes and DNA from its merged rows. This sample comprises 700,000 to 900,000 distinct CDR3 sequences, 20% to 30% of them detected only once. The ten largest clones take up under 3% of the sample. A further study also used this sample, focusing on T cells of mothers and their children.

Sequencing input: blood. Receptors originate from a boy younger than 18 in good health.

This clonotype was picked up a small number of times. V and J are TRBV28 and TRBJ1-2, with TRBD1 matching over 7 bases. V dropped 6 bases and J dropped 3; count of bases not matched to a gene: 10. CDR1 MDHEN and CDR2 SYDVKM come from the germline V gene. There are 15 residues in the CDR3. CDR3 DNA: TGTGCCAGCAGGGGGGCCGGGACAGTAGACTATGGCTACACCTTC. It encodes CASRGAGTVDYGYTF.

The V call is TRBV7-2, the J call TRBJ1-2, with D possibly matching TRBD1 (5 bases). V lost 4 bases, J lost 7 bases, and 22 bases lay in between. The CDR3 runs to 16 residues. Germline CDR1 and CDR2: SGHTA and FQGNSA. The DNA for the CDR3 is TGTGCCAGCAGCTCCATCCCGGGACGGAGCCCGAGTGGCTACACCTTC. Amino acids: CASSSIPGRSPSGYTF.

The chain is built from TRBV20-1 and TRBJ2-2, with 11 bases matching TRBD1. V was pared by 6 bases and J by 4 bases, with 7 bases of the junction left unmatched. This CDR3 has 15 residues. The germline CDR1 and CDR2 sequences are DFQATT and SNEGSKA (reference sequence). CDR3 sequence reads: CSAMDRGRLTGELFF. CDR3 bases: TGCAGTGCAATGGACAGGGGGCGTCTCACCGGGGAGCTGTTTTTT.

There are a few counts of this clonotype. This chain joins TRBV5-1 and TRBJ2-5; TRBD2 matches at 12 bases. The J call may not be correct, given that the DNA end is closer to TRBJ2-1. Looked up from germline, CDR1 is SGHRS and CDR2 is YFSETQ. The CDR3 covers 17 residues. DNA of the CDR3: TGCGCCAGCAGCTTCGGACTAGCGGGGTTCTCCCGGGATGAGCAGTTCTTC. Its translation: CASSFGLAGFSRDEQFF.

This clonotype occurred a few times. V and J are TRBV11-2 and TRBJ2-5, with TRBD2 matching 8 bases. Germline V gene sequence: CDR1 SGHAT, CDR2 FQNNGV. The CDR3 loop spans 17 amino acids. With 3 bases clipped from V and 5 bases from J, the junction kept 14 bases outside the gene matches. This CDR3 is CASSFYGRLAGLETQYF. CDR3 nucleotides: TGTGCCAGCAGCTTTTACGGCAGATTAGCGGGGTTGGAGACCCAGTACTTC.

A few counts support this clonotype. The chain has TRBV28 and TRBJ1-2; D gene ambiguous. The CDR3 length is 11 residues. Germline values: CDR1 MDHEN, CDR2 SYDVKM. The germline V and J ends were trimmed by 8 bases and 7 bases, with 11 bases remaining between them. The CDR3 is CASQGRAGYTF. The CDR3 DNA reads TGTGCCAGCCAAGGGCGGGCTGGCTACACCTTC.

The chain's CDR3 is CASSAGWDSQETQYF. CDR3 nucleotides: TGTGCCAGCAGTGCAGGGTGGGACTCTCAAGAGACCCAGTACTTC. The J gene is TRBJ2-5, the V gene TRBV2; a possible D gene is TRBD2 (6 bases). Trimming stripped 4 bases from V and 2 bases from J, with 14 bases between. The length of the CDR3 is 15 residues. The germline gives CDR1 SNHLY, CDR2 FYNNEI.

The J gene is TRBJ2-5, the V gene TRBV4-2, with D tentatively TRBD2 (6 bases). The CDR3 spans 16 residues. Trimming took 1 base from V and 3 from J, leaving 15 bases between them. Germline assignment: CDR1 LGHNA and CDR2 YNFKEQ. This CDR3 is CASSQGPGEREETQYF. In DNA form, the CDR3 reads TGTGCCAGCAGCCAAGGGCCCGGGGAGCGGGAAGAGACCCAGTACTTC.

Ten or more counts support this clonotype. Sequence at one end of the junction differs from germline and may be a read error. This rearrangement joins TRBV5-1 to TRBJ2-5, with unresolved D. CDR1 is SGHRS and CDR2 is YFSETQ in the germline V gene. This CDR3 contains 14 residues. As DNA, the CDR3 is TGTGCCAGCAGTTTGGGCCTGTCCCAAGAGACCCAGTACTTC. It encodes CASSLGLSQETQYF.

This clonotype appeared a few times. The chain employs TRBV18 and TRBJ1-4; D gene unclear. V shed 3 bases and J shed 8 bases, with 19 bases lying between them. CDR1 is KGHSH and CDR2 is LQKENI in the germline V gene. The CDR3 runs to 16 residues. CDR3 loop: CASSPSPVEPGEKLFF. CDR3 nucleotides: TGTGCCAGCTCACCGTCCCCGGTCGAACCGGGGGAAAAACTGTTTTTT.

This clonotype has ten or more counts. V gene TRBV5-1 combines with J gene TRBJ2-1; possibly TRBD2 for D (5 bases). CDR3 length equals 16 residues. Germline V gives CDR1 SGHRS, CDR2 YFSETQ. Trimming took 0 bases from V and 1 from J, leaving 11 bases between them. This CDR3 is CASSLGRGWSYNEQFF. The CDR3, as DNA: TGCGCCAGCAGCTTGGGACGGGGATGGTCCTACAATGAGCAGTTCTTC.

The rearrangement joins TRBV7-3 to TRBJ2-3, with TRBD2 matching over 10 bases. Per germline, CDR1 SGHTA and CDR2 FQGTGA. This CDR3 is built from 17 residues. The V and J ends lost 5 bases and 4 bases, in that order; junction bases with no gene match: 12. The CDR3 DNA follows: TGTGCCAGCAGCCCAATAGAGCGGGGGGGCGTGGCAGATACGCAGTATTTT. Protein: CASSPIERGGVADTQYF.

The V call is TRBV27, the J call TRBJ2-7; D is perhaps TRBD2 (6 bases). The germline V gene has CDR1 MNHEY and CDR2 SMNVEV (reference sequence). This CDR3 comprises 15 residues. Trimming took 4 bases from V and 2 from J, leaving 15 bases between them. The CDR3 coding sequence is TGTGCCAGCAGTTCCGGTCGGGAGACCGCCTACGAGCAGTACTTC. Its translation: CASSSGRETAYEQYF.

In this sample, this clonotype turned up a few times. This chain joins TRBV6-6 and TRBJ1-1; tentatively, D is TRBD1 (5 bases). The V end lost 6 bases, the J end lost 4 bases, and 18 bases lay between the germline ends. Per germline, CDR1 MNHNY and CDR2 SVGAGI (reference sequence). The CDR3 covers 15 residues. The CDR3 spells CASSFPGGSGTEAFF. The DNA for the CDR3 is TGTGCCAGCAGCTTCCCGGGGGGGTCGGGCACTGAAGCTTTCTTT.

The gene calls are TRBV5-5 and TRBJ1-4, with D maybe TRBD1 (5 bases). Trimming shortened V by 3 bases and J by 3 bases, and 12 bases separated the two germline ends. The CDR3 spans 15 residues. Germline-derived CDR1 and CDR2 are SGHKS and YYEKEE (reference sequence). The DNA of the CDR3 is TGTGCCAGCAGCTCGGACACCCCAGCTAATGAAAAACTGTTTTTT. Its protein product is CASSSDTPANEKLFF. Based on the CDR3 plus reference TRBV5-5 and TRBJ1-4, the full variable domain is DAGVTQSPTHLIKTRGQQVTLRCSPISGHKSVSWYQQVLGQGPQFIFQYYEKEERGRGNFPDRFSARQFPNYSSELNVNALLLGDSALYLCASSSDTPANEKLFFGSGTQLSVL.